Sequencing of this T cell receptor (beta chain) was carried out in a study of T-cell memory formation after mild COVID-19. Study details: The two donors had largely donor-specific TCR clusters.

This clonotype was seen a few times. A single record per CDR3 protein comes from TCRdb applying MiXCR to the 5' RACE reads. The repertoire holds some 440,000 distinct CDR3 sequences, around 27% seen once, with roughly an eighth in the top ten. CDR3 length: 13 amino acids. With 5 bases removed from V and 0 bases from J, the gap between germline ends came to 7 bases. CDR1 and CDR2 from the germline V gene are KGHDR and SFDVKD. The V and J genes are TRBV24-1 and TRBJ2-7, with D unclear. The TCR was taken from an adult woman who had mild COVID-19 (a few samples of this study predate the infection). Cell type and time point are not known. Sequencing was done on a sample of PBMCs or a T cell subset sorted from them (not recorded which). The CDR3 DNA sequence: TGTGCCACCAGTGGGGCATACTCCTACGAGCAGTACTTC. Amino acids: CATSGAYSYEQYF.